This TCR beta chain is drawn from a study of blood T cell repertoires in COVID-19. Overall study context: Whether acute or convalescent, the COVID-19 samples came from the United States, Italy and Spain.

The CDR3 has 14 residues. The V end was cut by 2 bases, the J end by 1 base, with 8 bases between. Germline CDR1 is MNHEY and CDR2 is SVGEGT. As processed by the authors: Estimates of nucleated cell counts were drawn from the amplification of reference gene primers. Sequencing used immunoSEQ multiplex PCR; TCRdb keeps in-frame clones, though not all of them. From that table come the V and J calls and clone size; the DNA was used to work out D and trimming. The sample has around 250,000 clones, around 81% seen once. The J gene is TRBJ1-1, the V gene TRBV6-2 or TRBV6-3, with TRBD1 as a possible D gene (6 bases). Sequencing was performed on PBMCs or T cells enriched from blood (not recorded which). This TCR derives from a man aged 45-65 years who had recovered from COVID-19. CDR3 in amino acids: CASSYHRENTEAFF. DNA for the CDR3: TGTGCCAGCAGTTACCACAGGGAGAACACTGAAGCTTTCTTT.